This T cell receptor beta chain was identified in a study of response to subunit inactivated influenza vaccine listed by TCRdb under 2018. About the full investigation: The study used deep quantitative T cell receptor repertoire profiling to track responses to a trivalent subunit inactivated influenza vaccine. General study outcomes and caveats: According to the authors, only a limited number of new T cells may be recruited by each seasonal influenza vaccination.

The germline V gene (reference sequence) provides CDR1 LGHDT and CDR2 YNNKEL. V gives up 8 bases and J gives up 8 bases, and the segment between their germline ends measures 21 bases. CDR3 length: 15 amino acids, cysteine to phenylalanine. Only the CDR3 region is kept as DNA, spanning 45 bases read in frame from base 1. A few counts support this clonotype. Its antigen specificity is not known. No base-level quality is on record; no much larger clone is a single base apart. Libraries were made using RT-PCR. The run used an Illumina HiSeq 2500. The public reads were reprocessed in TCRdb via fastp at Q25 and MiXCR, keeping in-frame beta chains. Each record represents a unique CDR3 protein, reported with the most common genes and DNA among its rows. Across this sample there are approximately 520,000 distinct CDR3 sequences, with 15% to 20% seen only once. The ten largest clones add up to 3% of the sample.

The receptor chain draws on TRBV3-1 and TRBJ2-2; the D region possibly corresponds to TRBD1 (5 bases align). This specimen was CD4+ T cells sorted from PBMCs, taken 23 to 25 months after vaccination. The origin of this receptor is a man aged 45-69 years who received an inactivated influenza vaccine. Donor details come from another sample of the same person, matched by shared clones. The sequenced DNA: TGTGCCAGCTCCCAGGGCCTCGTCTTCGCGGGGGAGCTGTTTTTT. Its translation reads: CASSQGLVFAGELFF.